Below, 8 T cell receptor beta chains from the same sample are listed, as sequenced in a study of T cell responses to AZD1222 COVID-19 vaccine listed by TCRdb under 2021. What this sample's time point label stands for: about 28 days (+/-7) after the second vaccine dose. Libraries were constructed by the immunoSEQ multiplex PCR assay. TCRdb re-hosts the immuneACCESS table, in-frame sequences only. Its copies lack some clones; in the studies checked, an unresolved V gene accounts for under half of them, and the cause for the rest is not known. Present in this sample are around 80,000 clones, 83% of which were seen just once. Approximately 1.3% of the sample rests with the top ten. The source was peripheral blood, collected 28 days after the second AZD1222 dose. The receptors shown here come from an adult who received the AZD1222 COVID-19 vaccine.

The chain joins TRBV28 to TRBJ2-3, with 14 bases lining up with TRBD2. CDR1 and CDR2 (germline): MDHEN, SYDVKM. This CDR3 has 17 residues. Losses at the gene ends were 6 bases for V and 2 bases for J; bases not matched to a gene: 7. The CDR3, as DNA: TGTGCCAGCAGCCCACGACTAGCGGGAGGGCCCACAGATACGCAGTATTTT. It encodes CASSPRLAGGPTDTQYF. Supplemented by reference TRBV28 and TRBJ2-3, the full variable domain reads DVKVTQSSRYLVKRTGEKVFLECVQDMDHENMFWYRQDPGLGLRLIYFSYDVKMKEKGDIPEGYSVSREKKERFSLILESASTNQTSMYLCASSPRLAGGPTDTQYFGPGTRLTVL.

The count of this clone is one. The genes are TRBV28 and TRBJ2-1; possibly TRBD1 or TRBD2 for D (7 bases each). The CDR3 sequence is 13 residues long. Trimming removed 10 bases from V and 6 bases from J, with 16 bases in between. Germline CDR1 MDHEN, CDR2 SYDVKM. CDR3 DNA: TGTGCCATCTCAGGGGGGGGGCTCAATGAGCAGTTCTTC. As protein: CAISGGGLNEQFF. Full variable domain (missing parts from reference TRBV28 and TRBJ2-1): DVKVTQSSRYLVKRTGEKVFLECVQDMDHENMFWYRQDPGLGLRLIYFSYDVKMKEKGDIPEGYSVSREKKERFSLILESASTNQTSMYLCAISGGGLNEQFFGPGTRLTVL.

The V call is TRBV4-2, the J call TRBJ2-1, with TRBD2 identical over 8 bases. The CDR3 is 17 amino acids. Per the germline V gene, CDR1 is LGHNA and CDR2 is YNFKEQ. Losses at the gene ends were 0 bases for V and 4 bases for J; bases not matched to a gene: 8. The chain's CDR3 is CASSQDSGGRPYNEQFF. DNA for the CDR3: TGTGCCAGCAGCCAAGATTCTGGCGGGAGGCCTTACAATGAGCAGTTCTTC.

The chain combines TRBV29-1 with TRBJ1-1; the D gene is possibly TRBD1 (5 bases). Germline V gene data show CDR1 as SQVTM and CDR2 as ANQGSEA. The CDR3 is 13 amino acids. The germline V and J ends were trimmed by 5 bases and 4 bases, with 14 bases remaining between them. This CDR3 reads CSVHPRVATEAFF. The CDR3 DNA reads as TGCAGCGTTCACCCCAGGGTTGCCACTGAAGCTTTCTTT.

The rearrangement joins TRBV15 to TRBJ2-3; D is perhaps TRBD1 (6 bases). Germline V gene data show CDR1 as LNHNV and CDR2 as YYDKDF (reference sequence). V was clipped by 6 bases and J by 3 bases, with 16 bases between them. The CDR3 length is 15 residues. The CDR3 here is CATSIGGEGTDTQYF. CDR3 sequence (DNA): TGTGCCACCAGTATAGGGGGAGAGGGAACAGATACGCAGTATTTT.

The rearrangement links TRBV15 to TRBJ2-7; weak D call: TRBD1 (6 bases). This CDR3 comprises 14 residues. Trimming took off 3 bases at V and 4 bases at J, with 13 bases between the two ends. Germline CDR1 reads LNHNV; CDR2 reads YYDKDF (reference sequence). CDR3 amino acids: CATSRGQGSYEQYF. The CDR3 nucleotides are TGTGCCACCAGCAGGGGGCAGGGGTCGTACGAGCAGTACTTC.

This clone was recorded a few times. The chain carries TRBV9 and TRBJ1-1, with D possibly matching TRBD1 (5 bases). The length of the CDR3 is 13 residues. The germline V and J ends were trimmed by 1 base and 1 base, with 5 bases remaining between them. Germline values: CDR1 SGDLS, CDR2 YYNGEE. The CDR3 is CASSVQGNTEAFF. DNA of the CDR3: TGTGCCAGCAGCGTACAGGGGAACACTGAAGCTTTCTTT.

The J gene is TRBJ2-1, the V gene TRBV20-1, with a tentative D call TRBD2 (6 bases). Germline V gene data show CDR1 as DFQATT and CDR2 as SNEGSKA (reference sequence). The CDR3 runs 12 residues. V was cut by 8 bases and J by 6 bases, with 14 bases left in between. CDR3 nucleotides: TGCAGTTCGAGTGGGGGGTCCAATGAGCAGTTCTTC. Amino acids: CSSSGGSNEQFF.